This T cell receptor (beta chain) came from a study of control samples from healthy donors and cancer patients. The method was immunoSEQ multiplex PCR; TCRdb's version includes in-frame clones alone and lacks a portion of them. The table shows some 130,000 clones, with over 85% occurring only once. CDR1 and CDR2 from the germline V gene are MNHEY and SVGAGI. The CDR3 has 11 amino acids. V lost 8 bases, J lost 4 bases, and 6 bases lay in between. The origin of this receptor is a man between 25 and 39 years old in good health. The chain is built from TRBV6-5 and TRBJ1-3; D is unresolved. What was sequenced was blood. The CDR3: CASRLGNTIYF. In DNA, the CDR3 is TGTGCCAGCCGCCTCGGAAACACCATATATTTT.